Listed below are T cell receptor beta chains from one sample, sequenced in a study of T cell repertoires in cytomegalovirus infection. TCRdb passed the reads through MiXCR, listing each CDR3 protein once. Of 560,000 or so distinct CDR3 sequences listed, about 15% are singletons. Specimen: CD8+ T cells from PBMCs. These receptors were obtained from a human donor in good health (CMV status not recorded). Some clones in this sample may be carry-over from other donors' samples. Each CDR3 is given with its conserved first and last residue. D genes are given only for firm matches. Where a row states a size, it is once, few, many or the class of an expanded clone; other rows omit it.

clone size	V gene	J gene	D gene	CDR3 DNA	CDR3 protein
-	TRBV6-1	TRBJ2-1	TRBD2	TGTGCCAGCAGTGGGGGGACTAGCGGGAGGGAGCGAGGGAGTGGTGAGCAGTTCTTC	CASSGGTSGRERGSGEQFF
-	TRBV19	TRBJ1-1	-	TGTGCCAGTAGTTTAACAGGAACCTCAAGCACTGAAGCTTTCTTT	CASSLTGTSSTEAFF
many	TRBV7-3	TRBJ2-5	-	TGTGCCAGCAGCTTAGGGGGTTTCCAAGAGACCCAGTACTTC	CASSLGGFQETQYF
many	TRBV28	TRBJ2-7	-	TGTGCCAGCAGTTTAACGGTAGGGTTAAACGAGCAGTACTTC	CASSLTVGLNEQYF
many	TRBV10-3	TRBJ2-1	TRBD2	TGTGCCATCAGTGACTCGCGGGAGGAGGATGAGCAGTTCTTC	CAISDSREEDEQFF
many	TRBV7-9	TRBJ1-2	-	TGTGCCAGCAGCTTAACCCGGGGCAGTAACTATGGCTACACCTTC	CASSLTRGSNYGYTF
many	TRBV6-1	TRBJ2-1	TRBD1	TGTGCCAGCAGTGAGGACAGGGTCAATAATGAGCAGTTCTTC	CASSEDRVNNEQFF
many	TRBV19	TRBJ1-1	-	TGTGCCAGTAGTATGAATGGGCAGTTGAACACTGAAGCTTTCTTT	CASSMNGQLNTEAFF
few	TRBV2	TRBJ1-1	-	TGTGCCACCTACGCGGGGCCGGGTGAAGCTTTCTTT	CATYAGPGEAFF
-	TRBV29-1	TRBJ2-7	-	TGCAGCGTTGATGTCGGGGGAGACTACGAGCAGTACTTC	CSVDVGGDYEQYF
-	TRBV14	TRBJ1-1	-	TGTGCCAGCAGCCAAGAAGGTCTGATGTTGAACACTGTAGCTTTCTTT	CASSQEGLMLNTVAFF
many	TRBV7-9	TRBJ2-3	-	TGTGCCAGCAGCAGGACTACTAGCACAGATACGCAGTATTTT	CASSRTTSTDTQYF
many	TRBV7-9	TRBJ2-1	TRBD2	TGTGCCAGTATGGGACTAGCGGGACGAAAAGGTGCCAATGAGCAGTTCTTC	CASMGLAGRKGANEQFF
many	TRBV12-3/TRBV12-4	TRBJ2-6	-	TGTGCCAGCATTTTAGTCGACAGTAACCGCTCTGGGGCCAACGTCCTGACTTTC	CASILVDSNRSGANVLTF
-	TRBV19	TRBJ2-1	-	TGTGCCAGTACCATATCTGGGGCCTTCTACAATGAGCAGTTCTTC	CASTISGAFYNEQFF
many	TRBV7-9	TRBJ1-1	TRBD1	TGTGCCAGCTTACCTCAGCTCTTAACGACCGGGACAGGGGTATCGGGAGCTTTCTTT	CASLPQLLTTGTGVSGAFF
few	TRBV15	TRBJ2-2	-	TGTGCCACTCAGAGGAAGGGGAGTCAGGCCGGGGAGCTGTTTTTT	CATQRKGSQAGELFF
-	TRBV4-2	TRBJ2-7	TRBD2	TGTGCCAGCAGCTTCAGAATGGGGCTAGCGGGAGGGCCGGTGTGGGAGCAGTACTTC	CASSFRMGLAGGPVWEQYF
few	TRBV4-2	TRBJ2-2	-	TGTGCCAGCAGCCAAGATGTTTGGCCAGCGGTAATAAACACCGGGGAGCTGTTTTTT	CASSQDVWPAVINTGELFF
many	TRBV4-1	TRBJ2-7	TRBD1	TGCGCCAGCAGCCAAGCGGACAGGGGGGTGTACGAGCAGTACTTC	CASSQADRGVYEQYF
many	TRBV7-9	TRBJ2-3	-	TGTGCCAGCAGCAAAAGGACATCCGATACGCAGTATTTT	CASSKRTSDTQYF
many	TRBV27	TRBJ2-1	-	TGTGCCAGCAGTTTATCGCCCGGGACTGCCCACAGGGGTGAGCAGTTCTTC	CASSLSPGTAHRGEQFF
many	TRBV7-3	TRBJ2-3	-	TGTGCCAGCAGCTTAGGGCGGGGGCTCTACACAGATACGCAGTATTTT	CASSLGRGLYTDTQYF
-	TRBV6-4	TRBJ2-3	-	TGTGCCAGCAGTGACTCCCCAGGGTCAGATACGCAGTATTTT	CASSDSPGSDTQYF
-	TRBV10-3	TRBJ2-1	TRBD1	TGTGCCATCAGTGAGGAACGGGACAGGGAACGGTTCTTC	CAISEERDRERFF
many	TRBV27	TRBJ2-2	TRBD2	TGTGCCAGCGCTCAAGCGGGAGGGAACACCGGGGAGCTGTTTTTT	CASAQAGGNTGELFF
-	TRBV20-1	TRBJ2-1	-	TGCAGTGCCAGAGAGGGGCCCTCCCTCGATGAGCAGTTCTTC	CSAREGPSLDEQFF
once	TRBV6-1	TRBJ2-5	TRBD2	TGTGCCAGCAGTAAGCGAGCGGGAGGAGAGACCCAGTACTTC	CASSKRAGGETQYF
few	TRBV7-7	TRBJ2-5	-	TGTGCCAGCAGCTTAACCGGGGGCCCGAAAGAGACCCAGTACTTC	CASSLTGGPKETQYF
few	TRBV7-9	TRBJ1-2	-	TGTGCCAGCAGCTCACGCCTAGGGGAAGGTGGCTACACCTTC	CASSSRLGEGGYTF
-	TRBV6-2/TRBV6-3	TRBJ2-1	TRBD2	TGTGCCAGCAGACCCTCTAGCGGGGGGACTCCCTACAATGAGCAGTTCTTC	CASRPSSGGTPYNEQFF
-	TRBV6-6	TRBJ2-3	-	TGTGCCAGCAGTTACACCCGGAAGGTTAGCACAGATACGCAGTATTTT	CASSYTRKVSTDTQYF
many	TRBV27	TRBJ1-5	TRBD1	TGTGCCAGCAGAGGGGACAGGGGGAATCAGCCCCAGCATTTT	CASRGDRGNQPQHF
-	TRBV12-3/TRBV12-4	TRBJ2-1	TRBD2	TGTGCCAGCAGTTGGGCCCGACTAGCGGGGGGATCCTACAATGAGCAGTTCTTC	CASSWARLAGGSYNEQFF
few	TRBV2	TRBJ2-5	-	TGTGCCAGATACGGTTTGGGAGAGACCCAGTACTTC	CARYGLGETQYF
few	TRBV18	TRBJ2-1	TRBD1	TGTGCCAGCTCACCGTCCCGGGACAGGGTACATGAGCAGTTCTTC	CASSPSRDRVHEQFF
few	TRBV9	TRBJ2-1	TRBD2	TGTGCCAGCAGCGGTCCGTGGGAAGCGGGAGGGCATGAGCAGTTCTTC	CASSGPWEAGGHEQFF